What follows describes a single T cell receptor beta chain. This sample was included in a study of blood T cell repertoires in COVID-19. TCRdb's table, derived via immunoSEQ multiplex PCR, lists solely in-frame clones and lacks some. The sample holds about 210,000 clones, 70% to 85% seen once. CDR3 size: 14 residues. Germline CDR1 is SEHNR and CDR2 is FQNEAQ (reference sequence). V lost 2 bases to trimming and J lost 2 bases; unmatched junction nucleotides: 3. The receptor was isolated from a man in his forties who had recovered from COVID-19. The sample taken for sequencing was peripheral blood. The rearrangement joins TRBV7-9 to TRBJ2-7; the match to TRBD2 covers 7 bases. CDR3: CASSLSGGPYEQYF. The CDR3 nucleotides are TGTGCCAGCAGCTTATCGGGGGGACCCTACGAGCAGTACTTC.